This TCR beta chain was identified in a study of T cells in Graves' hyperthyroidism and ophthalmopathy. Regarding the study as a whole: Blood shared most expanded thyroid clonotypes above 0.001.

The CDR3 spans 16 residues. Germline V gives CDR1 SGDLS, CDR2 YYNGEE. Deletions cut 3 bases from V and 4 bases from J, with 14 bases between. As for this clonotype: Its antigen is unknown.

TCR beta CDR3 regions were amplified from RNA. In the first-round RT-PCR of the TCR CDR3, the HTBI primer set was used. TCRdb reanalysed the multiplex PCR reads using MiXCR and keeps one entry per CDR3 protein. The table includes about 570,000 distinct CDR3 sequences, about 45% detected once. This clonotype originated in an adult woman with Graves' disease, either hyperthyroidism or ophthalmopathy (not recorded which). Sequencing was carried out using peripheral blood or thyroid tissue (not recorded which). The V call is TRBV9, the J call TRBJ2-6; perhaps TRBD1 as D (6 bases). CDR3 nucleotides: TGTGCCAGCAGCGCACAGGGTCTGTCCGGGGCCAACGTCCTGACTTTC. Translation: CASSAQGLSGANVLTF.